This T cell receptor beta chain was found in a study of T-cell memory formation after mild COVID-19. Whole-study results and caveats: The authors left the SARS-CoV-2 specificity of second-wave clones peaking on day 37 unconfirmed. The appearance of some responding clones in pre-infection memory suggested that cross-reactive memory joined.

Using constant-segment primers, 5'RACE produced TCR alpha and TCR beta cDNA libraries carrying sample barcodes and UMIs. TCRdb recomputed calls from the 5' RACE reads with MiXCR, one row per CDR3 protein. The sample gives around 200,000 distinct CDR3 sequences, 27% of which show up once; about an eighth is in the top ten. The CDR3 runs 15 residues. Germline CDR1 is LNHDA and CDR2 is SQIVND (reference sequence). The V end lost 3 bases, the J end lost 0 bases, and 9 bases lay between the germline ends. This clonotype was seen a few times. Its antigen is currently unknown. The sequencing input was PBMCs or a T cell subset sorted from them (not recorded which). The clonotype was recovered from an adult woman who had mild COVID-19 (a few samples of this study predate the infection). Cell type and time point are not known. This rearrangement joins TRBV19 to TRBJ2-1, with D unresolved. This chain's CDR3 is CASSIVANSYNEQFF. The CDR3 DNA reads as TGTGCCAGTAGTATTGTTGCTAACTCCTACAATGAGCAGTTCTTC.